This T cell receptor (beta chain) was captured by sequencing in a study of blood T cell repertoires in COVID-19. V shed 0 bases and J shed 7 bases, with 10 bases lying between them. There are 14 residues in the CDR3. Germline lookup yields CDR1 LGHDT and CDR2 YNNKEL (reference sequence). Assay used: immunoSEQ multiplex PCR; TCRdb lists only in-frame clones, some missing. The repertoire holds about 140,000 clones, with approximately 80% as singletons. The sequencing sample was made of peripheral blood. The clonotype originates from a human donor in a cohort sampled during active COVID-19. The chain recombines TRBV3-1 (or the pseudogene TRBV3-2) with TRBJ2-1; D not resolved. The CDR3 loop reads CASSQEPQVNEQFF. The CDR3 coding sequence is TGTGCCAGCAGCCAAGAACCCCAGGTGAATGAGCAGTTCTTC.